The sequence of this T cell receptor (beta chain) was determined in a study of Graves' ophthalmopathy and Graves' hyperthyroidism. On the study more broadly: Peripheral blood was gathered at first diagnosis, ahead of any treatment whatsoever. Study-wide results and caveats: The model's prediction of ophthalmopathy progression had 65% to 71% sensitivity and 72% to 85% specificity.

RNA transcripts yielded amplified TCR beta CDR3 regions. An opening RT-PCR round employed HTBI primers and preceded a second-round multiplex PCR. In TCRdb, the multiplex PCR reads were re-called with MiXCR into one record per CDR3 protein. The table shows 350,000 to 400,000 distinct CDR3 sequences, with about 16% occurring only once. This clonotype was recorded many times. Its antigen remains unidentified. There are 14 residues in the CDR3. Trimming took 4 bases from V and 6 from J; bases not matched to a gene: 8. Germline assignment: CDR1 MNHEY and CDR2 SVGAGI. Sequenced material: peripheral blood. This clonotype was sampled from a woman between 18 and 30 years old with Graves' ophthalmopathy. The chain uses TRBV6-5 and TRBJ2-7, with TRBD1 matching 8 bases. CDR3 bases: TGTGCCAGCAGTTCGTCTCACAGGGGGAGCGAGCAGTACTTC. This encodes CASSSSHRGSEQYF.